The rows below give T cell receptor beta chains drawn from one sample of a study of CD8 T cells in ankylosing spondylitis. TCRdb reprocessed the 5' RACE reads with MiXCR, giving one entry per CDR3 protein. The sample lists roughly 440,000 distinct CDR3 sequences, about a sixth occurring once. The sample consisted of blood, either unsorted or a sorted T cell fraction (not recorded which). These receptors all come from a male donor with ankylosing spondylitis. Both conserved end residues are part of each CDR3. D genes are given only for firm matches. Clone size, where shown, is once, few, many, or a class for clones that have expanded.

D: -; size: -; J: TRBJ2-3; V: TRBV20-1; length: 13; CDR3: CSAPGLGTDTQYF; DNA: TGCAGTGCTCCAGGTTTGGGGACAGATACGCAGTATTTT
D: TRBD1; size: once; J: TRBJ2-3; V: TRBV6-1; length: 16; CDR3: CASSEGGRGRTDTQYF; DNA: TGTGCCAGCAGTGAAGGTGGTAGGGGGCGGACAGATACGCAGTATTTT
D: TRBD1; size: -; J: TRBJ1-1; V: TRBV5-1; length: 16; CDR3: CASSPGQGRGNTEAFF; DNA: TGCGCCAGCAGCCCCGGACAGGGGAGAGGGAACACTGAAGCTTTCTTT
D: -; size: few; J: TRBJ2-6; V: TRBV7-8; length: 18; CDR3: CASSLGRQKGSGANVLTF; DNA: TGTGCCAGCAGCTTAGGGAGGCAGAAAGGTTCTGGGGCCAACGTCCTGACTTTC
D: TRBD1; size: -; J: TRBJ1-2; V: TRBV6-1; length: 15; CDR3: CASSQGQGAAYGYTF; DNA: TGTGCCAGCAGCCAAGGACAGGGGGCTGCCTATGGCTACACCTTC
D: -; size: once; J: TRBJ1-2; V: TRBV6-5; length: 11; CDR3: CAILNVGGYTF; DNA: TGTGCCATCCTTAATGTTGGTGGCTACACCTTC
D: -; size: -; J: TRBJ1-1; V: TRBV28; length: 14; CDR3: CASSLPVKGTEAFF; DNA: TGTGCCAGCAGTTTACCTGTCAAGGGCACTGAAGCTTTCTTT
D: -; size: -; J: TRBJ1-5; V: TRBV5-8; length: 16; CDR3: CASSRGGARGWQPQHF; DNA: TGTGCCAGCAGCCGCGGAGGGGCCCGAGGGTGGCAGCCCCAGCATTTT
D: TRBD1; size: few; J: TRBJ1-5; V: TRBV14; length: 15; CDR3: CASSHTDRGFRPQHF; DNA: TGTGCCAGCAGCCACACGGACAGGGGATTTCGGCCCCAGCATTTT
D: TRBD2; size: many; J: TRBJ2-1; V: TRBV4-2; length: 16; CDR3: CASSQDKPGGDNEQFF; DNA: TGTGCCAGCAGCCAAGATAAACCGGGAGGGGACAATGAGCAGTTCTTC
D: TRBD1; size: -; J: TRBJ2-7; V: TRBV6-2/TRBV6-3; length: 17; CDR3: CASSWTRGTGGQYEQYF; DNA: TGTGCCAGCAGTTGGACCCGCGGGACAGGGGGCCAATACGAGCAGTACTTC
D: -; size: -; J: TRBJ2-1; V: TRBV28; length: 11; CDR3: CACTRENEQFF; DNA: TGTGCGTGCACCAGGGAAAATGAGCAGTTCTTC
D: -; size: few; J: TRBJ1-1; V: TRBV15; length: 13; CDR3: CATSSRGDTEAFF; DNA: TGTGCCACCAGCAGTAGAGGGGACACTGAAGCTTTCTTT
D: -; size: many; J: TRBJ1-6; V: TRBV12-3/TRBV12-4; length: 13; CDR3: CASSFRGNSPLHF; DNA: TGTGCCAGCAGTTTTCGGGGTAATTCACCCCTCCACTTT
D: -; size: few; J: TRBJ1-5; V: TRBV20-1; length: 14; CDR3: CSASRGEGNQPQHF; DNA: TGCAGTGCTAGTAGGGGGGAAGGCAATCAGCCCCAGCATTTT
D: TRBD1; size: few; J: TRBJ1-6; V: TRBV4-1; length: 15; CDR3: CASSQETGGPGTLHF; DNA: TGCGCCAGCAGCCAAGAGACAGGGGGCCCCGGAACCCTCCACTTT
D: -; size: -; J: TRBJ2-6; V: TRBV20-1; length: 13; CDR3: CSARTGGANVLTF; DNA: TGCAGTGCTCGGACGGGTGGGGCCAACGTCCTGACTTTC
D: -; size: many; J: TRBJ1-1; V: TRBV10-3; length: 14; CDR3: CAIRGALRGTEAFF; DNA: TGTGCCATCAGGGGGGCCCTCAGAGGGACTGAAGCTTTCTTT
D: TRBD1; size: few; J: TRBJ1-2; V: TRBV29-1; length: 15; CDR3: CSVGLGQGSNYGYTF; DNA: TGCAGCGTTGGACTTGGACAGGGTAGCAACTATGGCTACACCTTC
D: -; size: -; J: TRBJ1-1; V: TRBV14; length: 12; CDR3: CASSSRGREAFF; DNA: TGTGCCAGCAGCTCCCGGGGAAGGGAAGCTTTCTTT
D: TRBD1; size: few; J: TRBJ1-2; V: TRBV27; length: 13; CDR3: CASRATGGYGYTF; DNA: TGTGCCAGCAGAGCGACAGGGGGCTATGGCTACACCTTC
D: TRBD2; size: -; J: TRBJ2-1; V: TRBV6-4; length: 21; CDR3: CASRDRGGLAGGPSSYNEQFF; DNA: TGTGCCAGCAGGGACAGGGGGGGACTAGCGGGAGGACCCAGCTCCTACAATGAGCAGTTCTTC
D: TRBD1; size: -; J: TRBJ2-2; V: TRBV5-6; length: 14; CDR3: CASSFGQGSGELFF; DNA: TGTGCCAGCAGCTTCGGACAGGGGTCCGGGGAGCTGTTTTTT
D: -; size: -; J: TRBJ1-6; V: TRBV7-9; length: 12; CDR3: CASASSNSPLHF; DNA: TGTGCCAGCGCTTCCAGTAATTCACCCCTCCACTTT
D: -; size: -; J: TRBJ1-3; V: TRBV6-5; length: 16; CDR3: CASSYSGALSGNTIYF; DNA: TGTGCCAGCAGTTACTCGGGGGCTCTCTCTGGAAACACCATATATTTT
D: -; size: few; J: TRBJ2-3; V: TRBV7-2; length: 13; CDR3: CASSLVVSDTQYF; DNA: TGTGCCAGCAGCTTAGTAGTGTCAGATACGCAGTATTTT
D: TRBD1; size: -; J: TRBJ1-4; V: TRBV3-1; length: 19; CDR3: CTICGATQTGTENNEKLFF; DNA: TGTACCATCTGCGGCGCGACCCAGACTGGGACAGAAAATAATGAAAAACTGTTTTTT
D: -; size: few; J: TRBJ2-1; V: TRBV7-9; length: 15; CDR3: CASSLGVGRYNEQFF; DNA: TGTGCCAGCAGCTTAGGTGTGGGACGGTACAATGAGCAGTTCTTC
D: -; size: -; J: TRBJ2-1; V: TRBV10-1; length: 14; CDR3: CASSRSGSYNEQFF; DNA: TGCGCCAGCAGCCGCAGTGGTTCCTACAATGAGCAGTTCTTC
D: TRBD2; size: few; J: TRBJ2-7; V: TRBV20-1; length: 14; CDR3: CSAADLAGGYEQYF; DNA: TGCAGTGCTGCCGATCTAGCGGGGGGCTACGAGCAGTACTTC
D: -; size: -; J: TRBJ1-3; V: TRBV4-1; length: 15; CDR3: CASSQEQLSGNTIYF; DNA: TGCGCCAGCAGCCAAGAACAGTTGTCTGGAAACACCATATATTTT
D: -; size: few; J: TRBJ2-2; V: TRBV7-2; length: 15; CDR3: CASSSQGIGTGELFF; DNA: TGTGCCAGCAGCTCGCAGGGAATTGGCACCGGGGAGCTGTTTTTT
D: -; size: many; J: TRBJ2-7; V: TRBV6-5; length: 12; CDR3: CAARDWAYEQYF; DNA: TGTGCCGCCCGGGACTGGGCCTACGAGCAGTACTTC
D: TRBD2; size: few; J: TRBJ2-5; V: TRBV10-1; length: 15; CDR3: CASSEAGGPEETQYF; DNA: TGCGCCAGCAGTGAGGCGGGGGGGCCCGAAGAGACCCAGTACTTC
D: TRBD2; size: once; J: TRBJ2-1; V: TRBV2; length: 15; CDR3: CASSREREGYNEQFF; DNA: TGTGCCAGCAGTCGCGAGCGGGAGGGGTACAATGAGCAGTTCTTC
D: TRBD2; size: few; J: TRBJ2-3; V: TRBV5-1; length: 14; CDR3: CASSHGLETDTQYF; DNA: TGCGCCAGCAGCCATGGACTAGAGACAGATACGCAGTATTTT
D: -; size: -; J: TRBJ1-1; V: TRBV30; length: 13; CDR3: CAWRVRGNTEAFF; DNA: TGTGCCTGGAGGGTCAGGGGGAACACTGAAGCTTTCTTT
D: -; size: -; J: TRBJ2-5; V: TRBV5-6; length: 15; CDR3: CASSPQGGGKETQYF; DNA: TGTGCCAGCAGCCCCCAGGGAGGGGGGAAAGAGACCCAGTACTTC
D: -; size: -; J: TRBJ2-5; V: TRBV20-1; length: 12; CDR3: CSARDFWETQYF; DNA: TGCAGTGCTAGGGACTTTTGGGAGACCCAGTACTTC
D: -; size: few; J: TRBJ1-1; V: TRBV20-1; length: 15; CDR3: CSARDSRGPNTEAFF; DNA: TGCAGTGCTAGAGATTCGCGGGGCCCAAACACTGAAGCTTTCTTT